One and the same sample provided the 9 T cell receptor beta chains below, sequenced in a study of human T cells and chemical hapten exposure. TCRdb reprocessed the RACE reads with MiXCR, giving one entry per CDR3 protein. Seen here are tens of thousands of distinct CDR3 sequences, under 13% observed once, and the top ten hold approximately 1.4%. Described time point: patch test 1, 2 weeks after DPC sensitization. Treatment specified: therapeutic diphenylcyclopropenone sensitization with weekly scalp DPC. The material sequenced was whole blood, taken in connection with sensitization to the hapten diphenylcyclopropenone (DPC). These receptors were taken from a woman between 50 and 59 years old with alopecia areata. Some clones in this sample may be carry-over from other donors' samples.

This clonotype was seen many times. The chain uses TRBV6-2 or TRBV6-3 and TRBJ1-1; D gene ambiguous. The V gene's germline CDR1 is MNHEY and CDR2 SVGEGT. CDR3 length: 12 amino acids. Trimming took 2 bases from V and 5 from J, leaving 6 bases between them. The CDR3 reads CASSYGITEAFF. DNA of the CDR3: TGTGCCAGCAGTTACGGGATTACTGAAGCTTTCTTT.

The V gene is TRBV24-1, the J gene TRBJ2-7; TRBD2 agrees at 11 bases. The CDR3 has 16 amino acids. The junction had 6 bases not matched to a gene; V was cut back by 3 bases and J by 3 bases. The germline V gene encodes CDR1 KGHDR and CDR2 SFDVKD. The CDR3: CATSDPTSGSIYEQYF. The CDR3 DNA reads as TGTGCCACCAGTGATCCCACTAGCGGGAGTATCTACGAGCAGTACTTC.

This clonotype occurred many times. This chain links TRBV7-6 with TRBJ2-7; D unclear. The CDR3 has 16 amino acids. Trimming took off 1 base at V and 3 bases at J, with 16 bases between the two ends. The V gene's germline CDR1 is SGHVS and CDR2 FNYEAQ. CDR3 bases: TGTGCCAGCAGCTTAGGGCCTTCGGAGACCCTCTACGAGCAGTACTTC. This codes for CASSLGPSETLYEQYF.

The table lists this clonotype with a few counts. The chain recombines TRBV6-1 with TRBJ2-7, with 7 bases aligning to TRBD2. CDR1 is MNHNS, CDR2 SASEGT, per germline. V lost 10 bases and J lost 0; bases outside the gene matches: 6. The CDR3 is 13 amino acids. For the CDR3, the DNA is TGTGCCACCCAACTAGCGTTCTCCTACGAGCAGTACTTC. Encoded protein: CATQLAFSYEQYF.

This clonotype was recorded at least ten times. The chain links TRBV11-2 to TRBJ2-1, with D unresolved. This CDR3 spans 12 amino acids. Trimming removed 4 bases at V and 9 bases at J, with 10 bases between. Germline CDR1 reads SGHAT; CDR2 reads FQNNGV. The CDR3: CASSSSGFEQFF. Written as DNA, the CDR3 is TGTGCCAGCAGCTCGAGTGGTTTTGAGCAGTTCTTC. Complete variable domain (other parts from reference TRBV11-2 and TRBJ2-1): EAGVAQSPRYKIIEKRQSVAFWCNPISGHATLYWYQQILGQGPKLLIQFQNNGVVDDSQLPKDRFSAERLKGVDSTLKIQPAKLEDSAVYLCASSSSGFEQFFGPGTRLTVL.

The CDR3: CASSPLLGVGEQYF. The DNA for the CDR3 is TGTGCCAGCAGTCCATTACTAGGGGTGGGCGAGCAGTACTTC. This rearrangement joins TRBV28 to TRBJ2-7, with D perhaps being TRBD1 or TRBD2 (5 bases each). The V gene lost 5 bases and the J gene lost 6 bases, with 17 bases spanning the gap. The CDR3 covers 14 residues. Germline V lookup: CDR1 MDHEN, CDR2 SYDVKM.

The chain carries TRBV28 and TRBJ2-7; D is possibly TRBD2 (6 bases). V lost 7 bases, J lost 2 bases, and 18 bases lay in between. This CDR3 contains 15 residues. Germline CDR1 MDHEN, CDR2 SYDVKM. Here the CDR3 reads CASNAQGSGAYEQYF. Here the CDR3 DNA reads TGTGCCAGCAATGCCCAAGGTAGCGGTGCCTACGAGCAGTACTTC.

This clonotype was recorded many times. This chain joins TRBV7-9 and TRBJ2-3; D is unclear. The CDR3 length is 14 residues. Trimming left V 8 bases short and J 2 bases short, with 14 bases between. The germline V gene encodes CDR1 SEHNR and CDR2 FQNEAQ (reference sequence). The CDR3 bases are TGTGCCAGCCCTCGGACCCAAAACACAGATACGCAGTATTTT. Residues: CASPRTQNTDTQYF.

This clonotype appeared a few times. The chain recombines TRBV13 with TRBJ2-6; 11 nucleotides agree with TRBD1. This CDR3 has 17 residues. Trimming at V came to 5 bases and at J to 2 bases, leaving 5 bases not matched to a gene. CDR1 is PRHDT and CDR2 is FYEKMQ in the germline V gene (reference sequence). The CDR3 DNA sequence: TGTGCCAGCAGCATCGGGACAGGGGGAGCTGGGGCCAACGTCCTGACTTTC. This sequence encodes CASSIGTGGAGANVLTF.